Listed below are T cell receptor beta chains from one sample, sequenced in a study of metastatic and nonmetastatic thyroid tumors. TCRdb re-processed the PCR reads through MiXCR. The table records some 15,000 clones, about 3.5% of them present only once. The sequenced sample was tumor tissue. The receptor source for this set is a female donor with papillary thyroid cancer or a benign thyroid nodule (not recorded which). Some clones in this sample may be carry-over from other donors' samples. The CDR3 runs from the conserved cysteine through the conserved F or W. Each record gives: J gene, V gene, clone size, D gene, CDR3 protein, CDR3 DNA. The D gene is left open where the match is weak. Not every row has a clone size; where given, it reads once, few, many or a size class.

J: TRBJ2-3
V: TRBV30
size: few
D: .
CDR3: CAWSVIGDTQYF
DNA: TGTGCCTGGAGTGTAATCGGAGATACGCAGTATTTT

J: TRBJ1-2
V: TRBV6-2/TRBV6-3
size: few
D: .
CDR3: CASSPIRDTNYGYTF
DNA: TGTGCCAGCAGTCCGATCCGGGACACGAACTATGGCTACACCTTC

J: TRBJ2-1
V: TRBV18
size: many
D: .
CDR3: CASSQGYNEQFF
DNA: TGTGCCAGCTCACAGGGCTACAATGAGCAGTTCTTC

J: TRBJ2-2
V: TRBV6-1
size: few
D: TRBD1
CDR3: CASSLGTGGRELFF
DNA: TGTGCCAGCAGCCTCGGGACAGGGGGCCGGGAGCTGTTTTTT

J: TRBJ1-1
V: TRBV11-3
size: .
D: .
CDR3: CASSSWTNTEAFF
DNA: TGTGCCAGCAGCTCCTGGACTAACACTGAAGCTTTCTTT

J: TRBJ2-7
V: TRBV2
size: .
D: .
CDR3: CASSEASGFYEQYF
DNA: TGTGCCAGCAGTGAAGCTAGCGGTTTCTACGAGCAGTACTTC

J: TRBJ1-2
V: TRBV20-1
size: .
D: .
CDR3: CSAWGSGASGYTF
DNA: TGCAGTGCTTGGGGTTCGGGGGCTAGCGGCTACACCTTC

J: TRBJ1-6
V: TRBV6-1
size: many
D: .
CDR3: CASSEVQQQGVSPLHF
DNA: TGTGCCAGCAGTGAAGTCCAGCAACAGGGTGTTTCACCCCTCCACTTT

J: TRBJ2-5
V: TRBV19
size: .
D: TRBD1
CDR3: CASSMTGGRETQYF
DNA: TGTGCCAGTAGTATGACAGGGGGCCGGGAGACCCAGTACTTC

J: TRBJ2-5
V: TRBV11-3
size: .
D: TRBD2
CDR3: CASSLVAGNRGQETQYF
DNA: TGTGCCAGCAGCTTAGTAGCGGGAAATCGGGGTCAAGAGACCCAGTACTTC

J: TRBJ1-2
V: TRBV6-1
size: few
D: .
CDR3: CASSEELVTRGKGYTF
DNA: TGTGCCAGCAGTGAAGAGCTTGTGACTCGGGGGAAGGGCTACACCTTC

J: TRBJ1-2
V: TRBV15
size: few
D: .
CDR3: CATSRAGFSYGYTF
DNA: TGTGCCACCAGCAGAGCAGGCTTCAGCTATGGCTACACCTTC

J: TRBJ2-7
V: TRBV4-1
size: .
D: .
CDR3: CASITLDGAYEQYF
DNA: TGCGCCAGCATCACCCTGGACGGGGCCTACGAGCAGTACTTC

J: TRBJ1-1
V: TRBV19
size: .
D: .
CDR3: CASSIRQVSTEAFF
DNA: TGTGCCAGTAGTATAAGGCAGGTGAGCACTGAAGCTTTCTTT

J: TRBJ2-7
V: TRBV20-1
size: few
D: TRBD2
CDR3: CSARDRRGSRQEQYF
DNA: TGCAGTGCTAGGGATCGGCGGGGGTCCCGACAAGAGCAGTACTTC

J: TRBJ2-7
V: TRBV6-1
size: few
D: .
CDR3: CASSEARGGDEQYF
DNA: TGTGCCAGCAGTGAAGCGCGGGGAGGCGACGAGCAGTACTTC

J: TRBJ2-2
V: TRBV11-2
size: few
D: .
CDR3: CASSPSWVSNTGELFF
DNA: TGTGCCAGCAGCCCGAGTTGGGTCTCGAACACCGGGGAGCTGTTTTTT

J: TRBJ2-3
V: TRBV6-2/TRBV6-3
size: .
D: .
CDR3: CASSYSGTPTDTQYF
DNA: TGTGCCAGCAGTTACTCGGGGACCCCCACAGATACGCAGTATTTT

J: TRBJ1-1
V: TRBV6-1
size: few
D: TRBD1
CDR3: CASSAGQGESFF
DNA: TGTGCCAGCAGTGCCGGACAGGGTGAATCTTTCTTT

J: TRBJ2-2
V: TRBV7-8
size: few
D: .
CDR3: CASSYDGELFF
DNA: TGTGCCAGCAGCTATGACGGGGAGCTGTTTTTT

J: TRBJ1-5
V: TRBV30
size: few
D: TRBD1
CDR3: CAFGQGSDQPQHF
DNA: TGTGCCTTCGGACAGGGGTCAGATCAGCCCCAGCATTTT

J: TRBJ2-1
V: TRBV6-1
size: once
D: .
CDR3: CASSAVAVEQFF
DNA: TGTGCCAGCAGTGCAGTCGCAGTCGAGCAGTTCTTC

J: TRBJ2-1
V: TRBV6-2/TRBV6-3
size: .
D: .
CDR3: CASSAVSVEQFF
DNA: TGTGCCAGCAGTGCAGTCTCAGTCGAGCAGTTCTTC